The 16 T cell receptor beta chains reported below all come from one sample, sequenced in a study of cytomegalovirus exposure and HLA in healthy donors. The PCR made use of 60 Vbeta and 13 Jbeta primers. This table comes from immunoSEQ multiplex PCR, and its TCRdb copy is limited to in-frame clones, with some not included. In all, the sample yields some 71,000 clones. Material for sequencing was PBMCs. The source of these receptors is a woman in her 30s in good health and CMV-seronegative.

The chain links TRBV27 to TRBJ1-2, with 7 bases fitting TRBD1. The CDR3 has 18 amino acids. Germline trimming cut 6 bases from V and 2 bases from J; bases unmatched to any gene: 18. Germline V gene data show CDR1 as MNHEY and CDR2 as SMNVEV (reference sequence). For the CDR3, the DNA is TGTGCCAGCAGGACCCCTACGACAGGGTCCCCACTCAACTATGGCTACACCTTC. Amino acids: CASRTPTTGSPLNYGYTF.

The chain's CDR3 is CASSLPGQGVSGNTIYF. The CDR3 coding sequence is TGCGCCAGCAGCTTGCCCGGACAGGGTGTCTCTGGAAACACCATATATTTT. V is TRBV5-1 and J is TRBJ1-3; TRBD1 agrees at 8 bases. Trimming cost V 1 base and J 0 bases; bases outside gene matches: 6. The V gene's germline CDR1 is SGHRS and CDR2 YFSETQ. The CDR3 is 17 amino acids.

The rearrangement links TRBV19 to TRBJ2-2; the match to TRBD2 covers 9 bases. This CDR3 region has 14 residues. Germline V CDR1 and CDR2: LNHDA, SQIVND (reference sequence). V was pared by 8 bases and J by 0 bases, with 1 base of the junction left unmatched. The CDR3 loop reads CASLAGANTGELFF. The CDR3 bases are TGTGCCAGTTTAGCGGGGGCGAACACCGGGGAGCTGTTTTTT.

V is TRBV9 and J is TRBJ1-2; 7 bases are a match to TRBD1. V shed 4 bases and J 10 bases; nucleotides not matched to a gene: 16. The CDR3 loop spans 15 amino acids. Germline CDR1 is SGDLS and CDR2 is YYNGEE. The CDR3 DNA is TGTGCCAGCAGCCCTGGACAGGTCGCTGGGTTAGACTACACCTTC. Translated, it gives CASSPGQVAGLDYTF.

The chain links TRBV10-1 to TRBJ2-3; possibly TRBD2 for D (7 bases). Germline V gives CDR1 WNHNN, CDR2 SYGVQD (reference sequence). V dropped 5 bases and J dropped 6 bases, with 18 bases sitting between them. The CDR3 is 15 residues long. CDR3: CASSHRTRGADTQYF. CDR3 coding DNA: TGCGCCAGCAGTCATAGGACTAGGGGGGCCGATACGCAGTATTTT.

This chain connects TRBV9 to TRBJ2-5; possibly TRBD1 for D (6 bases). The V and J ends lost 4 bases and 4 bases respectively, with 23 bases between them. The CDR3 sequence is 17 residues long. CDR1 and CDR2 (germline): SGDLS, YYNGEE. DNA for the CDR3: TGTGCCAGCAGCCCACGACAGGCCCCGGGGCTGCGAGAGACCCAGTACTTC. Encoded protein: CASSPRQAPGLRETQYF.

The CDR3: CASSIPGFQPQHF. CDR3 nucleotides: TGTGCCAGTAGTATCCCAGGGTTTCAGCCCCAGCATTTT. This chain joins TRBV19 and TRBJ1-5, with D tentatively TRBD1 (5 bases). Deletions cut 3 bases from V and 6 bases from J, with 9 bases between. Germline V gene data show CDR1 as LNHDA and CDR2 as SQIVND (reference sequence). The CDR3 runs 13 residues.

This rearrangement joins TRBV7-2 to TRBJ1-6; D unresolved. CDR1 SGHTA and CDR2 FQGNSA come from the germline V gene. The CDR3 contains 14 residues. V was cut by 1 base and J by 11 bases, with 12 bases left in between. DNA for the CDR3: TGTGCCAGCAGCTTAGATTTGAGGCGGACACCCCTCCACTTT. This encodes CASSLDLRRTPLHF.

CDR3 loop: CSVVMRGPATNEKLFF. DNA for the CDR3: TGCAGCGTTGTCATGAGGGGGCCCGCAACTAATGAAAAACTGTTTTTT. The V gene is TRBV29-1, the J gene TRBJ1-4; 7 bases line up with TRBD1. Per the germline V gene, CDR1 is SQVTM and CDR2 is ANQGSEA. This CDR3 has 16 amino acids. The trim removed 4 bases at V and 0 bases at J, leaving 8 bases unmatched.

The rearrangement uses TRBV7-9 and TRBJ1-1; weak D call: TRBD1 (5 bases). Germline CDR1 and CDR2: SEHNR and FQNEAQ (reference sequence). This CDR3 has 14 residues. V was pared by 5 bases and J by 5 bases, with 15 bases between. The CDR3 reads CASSPTFGGTEAFF. The CDR3 bases are TGTGCCAGCAGCCCAACATTTGGGGGGACTGAAGCTTTCTTT.

The rearrangement links TRBV4-1 to TRBJ2-1; 7 nucleotides line up with TRBD2. This CDR3 has 16 amino acids. Germline CDR1 and CDR2: MGHRA and YSYEKL. V lost 4 bases to trimming and J lost 5 bases; unmatched junction nucleotides: 11. CDR3 bases: TGCGCCAGCAGCCCTCGGGGGAGGGGAGAGGACAATGAGCAGTTCTTC. This codes for CASSPRGRGEDNEQFF.

This chain links TRBV30 with TRBJ2-1; 8 bases map to TRBD2. The CDR3 extends over 12 amino acids. The V gene end was trimmed by 4 bases and the J gene end by 8 bases; junction bases not matched to a gene: 4. The germline CDR1 and CDR2 sequences are GTSNPN and SVGIG (reference sequence). CDR3 sequence (DNA): TGTGCCTGGACTCTCGGGGGGGATGAGCAGTTCTTC. This encodes CAWTLGGDEQFF.

As to this clone: The junction and the germline gene differ at one end; a read error may be behind it. V and J are TRBV4-3 and TRBJ1-2; D gene unclear. Germline lookup yields CDR1 LGHNA and CDR2 YSLEER. This CDR3 is built from 13 residues. In DNA, the CDR3 is TGCGCCAGCAGCCAAGACGGAGGGTATGACTACACCTTC. Its translation is CASSQDGGYDYTF.

V and J are TRBV2 and TRBJ2-7; TRBD2 might be the D (5 bases). CDR1 is SNHLY, CDR2 FYNNEI, per germline. The germline V and J ends were trimmed by 6 bases and 2 bases, with 14 bases remaining between them. The CDR3 is made up of 14 amino acids. The CDR3 DNA reads TGTGCCAGCAGCCCGAGGACGGGGACCTACGAGCAGTACTTC. Residues: CASSPRTGTYEQYF.

The chain carries TRBV15 and TRBJ1-1; 7 bases are shared with TRBD1. CDR1 is LNHNV, CDR2 YYDKDF, per germline (reference sequence). The CDR3 spans 14 residues. The J segment lost 7 bases and the V segment lost 2 bases, leaving 7 bases of the junction unmatched. Written as DNA, the CDR3 is TGTGCCACCAGCAGACCTGACAGGGTAAATGAAGCTTTCTTT. Translating it yields CATSRPDRVNEAFF.

The genes are TRBV29-1 and TRBJ2-1, with 12 bases fitting TRBD2. Germline CDR1 reads SQVTM; CDR2 reads ANQGSEA. The V segment lost 4 bases and the J segment 7 bases; nucleotides outside the gene matches: 8. CDR3 length: 15 amino acids. The CDR3 coding sequence is TGCAGCGTTGGGCTAGCGGGAGGGCCGGCAAATGAGCAGTTCTTC. Translated, it gives CSVGLAGGPANEQFF.